The source of this T cell receptor beta chain is a study of T cell repertoires in cytomegalovirus infection. A word on this clonotype: Its antigen is not identified.

Losses at the gene ends were 3 bases for V and 5 bases for J; bases not matched to a gene: 8. The CDR3 is 15 amino acids. Germline values: CDR1 DFQATT, CDR2 SNEGSKA (reference sequence). TCRdb itself ran the reads through MiXCR, one entry per CDR3 protein. The table records hundreds of thousands of distinct CDR3 sequences, roughly 36% of them present only once. This TCR was sampled from a human donor in good health (CMV status not recorded). Some clones in this sample may be carry-over from other donors' samples. The specimen was cultured PBMCs, collected from culture after CMV antigen stimulation. The rearrangement joins TRBV20-1 to TRBJ2-3; 10 bases are a match to TRBD2. CDR3 in amino acids: CSASTGLARGDTQYF. The CDR3 bases are TGCAGTGCTAGTACGGGACTAGCGAGAGGAGATACGCAGTATTTT.